Detailed here is one T cell receptor (beta chain). The record originates from a study of blood T cell repertoires in COVID-19. Across the study: Both acute and convalescent COVID-19 samples were obtained from the United States, Italy and Spain. PBMCs, B-cell-depleted T cells, or T cells were the source of the cDNA or gDNA that made up the material.

Per the authors' pipeline: From reference gene primer amplification, estimates of nucleated cell counts were derived. Repertoires were generated with immunoSEQ multiplex PCR, while TCRdb's copy carries only in-frame clones and drops some. Clone size and the V and J calls come from that table; the DNA yielded D and trimming. Counted here are some 120,000 clones, roughly 81% occurring once; the ten biggest clones make up over 1.2%. CDR1 is SGHVS, CDR2 FQNEAQ, per germline. The CDR3 spans 14 residues. V was cut by 3 bases and J by 6 bases, with 15 bases left in between. The TCR comes from a man aged 40-50 years with acute or convalescent COVID-19. Sequenced sample: peripheral blood. This chain links TRBV7-8 with TRBJ2-7; TRBD1 might be the D (5 bases). This chain's CDR3 is CASSLGAWGGEQYF. The CDR3 coding sequence is TGTGCCAGCAGCTTGGGCGCTTGGGGCGGCGAGCAGTACTTC. Full variable domain (remainder filled in from reference TRBV7-8 and TRBJ2-7): GAGVSQSPRYKVAKRGQDVALRCDPISGHVSLFWYQQALGQGPEFLTYFQNEAQLDKSGLPSDRFFAERPEGSVSTLKIQRTQQEDSAVYLCASSLGAWGGEQYFGPGTRLTVT.